The 26 T cell receptor beta chains presented below share a single source sample, sequenced in a study of OX40 agonist ivuxolimab in advanced cancers. Assay used: immunoSEQ multiplex PCR; TCRdb lists only in-frame clones, some missing. The data hold some 98,000 clones, with approximately 80% observed a single time. The sample consisted of CD4+ or CD8+ T cells sorted from blood, taken in a trial of the OX40 agonist ivuxolimab. Source of these receptors: an adult with an advanced solid tumor such as melanoma, head and neck, liver or kidney cancer.

This clone appeared a few times. V is TRBV18 and J is TRBJ1-1; D gene ambiguous. V was cut by 3 bases and J by 7 bases, with 12 bases left in between. The CDR3 consists of 13 residues. Looked up from germline, CDR1 is KGHSH and CDR2 is LQKENI. CDR3 coding DNA: TGTGCCAGCTCACCTCCTTCGAGCGGTGAAGCTTTCTTT. It specifies CASSPPSSGEAFF.

CDR3: CASSFRASPLHF. CDR3 in DNA: TGTGCCAGCAGTTTTAGGGCTTCACCCCTCCACTTT. This chain joins TRBV27 and TRBJ1-6, with D uncertain. Per germline, CDR1 MNHEY and CDR2 SMNVEV (reference sequence). The CDR3 consists of 12 residues. V lost 3 bases and J 9 bases, leaving 6 bases between the germline ends.

Comment on this clone: This same CDR3 is encoded by further DNA sequences in the sample. The chain employs TRBV19 and TRBJ2-1; 7 bases match TRBD2. Unmatched junction bases numbered 12, after V lost 3 bases and J lost 13 bases. The CDR3 sequence is 14 residues long. CDR1 is LNHDA, CDR2 SQIVND, per germline (reference sequence). This CDR3 is CASSIPRTRTEQFF. The CDR3 DNA reads TGTGCCAGTAGTATCCCCAGGACTAGAACTGAACAGTTCTTC.

This chain uses TRBV15 with TRBJ2-1; 8 bases line up with TRBD2. The CDR3 runs to 17 residues. Germline V gene data show CDR1 as LNHNV and CDR2 as YYDKDF (reference sequence). With 0 bases clipped from V and 5 bases from J, the junction kept 9 bases outside the gene matches. In DNA, the CDR3 is TGTGCCACCAGCAGAGAGAGAGCGGGGGAGGCCCACAATGAGCAGTTCTTC. Amino acid sequence: CATSRERAGEAHNEQFF.

The J gene is TRBJ2-7, the V gene TRBV21-1. TRBV21-1 is classified as a pseudogene. The CDR3 totals 13 residues. The CDR3 sequence: CASFLRADYEQYF. CDR3 nucleotides: TGTGCCAGCTTCTTAAGGGCCGACTACGAGCAGTACTTC.

The chain carries TRBV7-2 and TRBJ1-3; 12 bases map to TRBD1. This CDR3 has 14 amino acids. Germline CDR1 SGHTA, CDR2 FQGNSA. The V gene end was trimmed by 5 bases and the J gene end by 8 bases; junction bases not matched to a gene: 4. CDR3 sequence reads: CASSMGQGAYTIYF. The CDR3 DNA reads as TGTGCCAGCAGCATGGGACAGGGGGCCTACACCATATATTTT.

The CDR3 is CASSLSGQGYGDTQYF. DNA for the CDR3: TGTGCCAGCAGTTTATCGGGACAGGGGTATGGAGATACGCAGTATTTT. V gene TRBV27 combines with J gene TRBJ2-3; 10 bases map to TRBD1. CDR3 length: 16 amino acids. The trim removed 0 bases at V and 5 bases at J, leaving 5 bases unmatched. Germline CDR1 MNHEY, CDR2 SMNVEV (reference sequence).

The CDR3 loop is CASKGAYNSPLHF. DNA for the CDR3: TGTGCCAGCAAGGGGGCCTATAATTCACCCCTCCACTTT. The rearrangement joins TRBV27 to TRBJ1-6; TRBD1 is a possible D gene (6 bases). Trimming removed 7 bases from V and 2 bases from J, with 6 bases in between. CDR1 and CDR2 (germline): MNHEY, SMNVEV (reference sequence). This CDR3 is built from 13 residues.

V and J are TRBV30 and TRBJ2-1, with 10 bases matching TRBD2. The CDR3 is made up of 14 amino acids. J gave up 6 bases and V 3 bases, and 5 bases lay outside the gene matches. Germline loops: CDR1 GTSNPN, CDR2 SVGIG (reference sequence). The CDR3 DNA follows: TGTGCCTGGAGACCGGGACTAGCGACCAATGAGCAGTTCTTC. It is translated as CAWRPGLATNEQFF. Full variable domain (outside the CDR3, taken from reference TRBV30 and TRBJ2-1): SQTIHQWPATLVQPVGSPLSLECTVEGTSNPNLYWYRQAAGRGLQLLFYSVGIGQISSEVPQNLSASRPQDRQFILSSKKLLLSDSGFYLCAWRPGLATNEQFFGPGTRLTVL.

This chain joins TRBV5-1 and TRBJ2-7; 7 bases align to TRBD1. Germline V gene lookup returns CDR1 SGHRS and CDR2 YFSETQ. V was clipped by 4 bases and J by 3 bases; unmatched bases: 4. This CDR3 has 13 residues. The CDR3 DNA sequence: TGCGCCAGCAGCACAGGACAGGTCTACGAGCAGTACTTC. Protein product: CASSTGQVYEQYF.

The rearrangement links TRBV5-4 to TRBJ2-1; TRBD2 matches 9 bases. The V and J ends lost 0 bases and 7 bases, in that order; junction bases with no gene match: 8. This CDR3 is built from 16 residues. Per germline, CDR1 SGHNT and CDR2 YYREEE (reference sequence). CDR3 DNA sequence: TGTGCCAGCAGCTTGGTGAGCGGGGGGAAAGGGAATGAGCAGTTCTTC. Amino acid sequence: CASSLVSGGKGNEQFF.

The chain couples TRBV2 to TRBJ1-1; maybe TRBD1 (5 bases). Trimming removed 7 bases at V and 4 bases at J, with 19 bases between. CDR3 length: 15 residues. Germline CDR1 and CDR2: SNHLY and FYNNEI. CDR3 loop: CASTMGRGVGTEAFF. The CDR3 DNA reads TGTGCCAGCACCATGGGGAGGGGTGTCGGCACTGAAGCTTTCTTT.

This clone was counted only a few times. The chain carries TRBV5-1 and TRBJ1-1; D gene ambiguous. Per germline, CDR1 SGHRS and CDR2 YFSETQ. Trimming stripped 0 bases from V and 0 bases from J, with 3 bases between. The CDR3 contains 13 residues. The CDR3 bases are TGCGCCAGCAGCTTGGACCTGAACACTGAAGCTTTCTTT. Amino acid sequence: CASSLDLNTEAFF.

This chain uses TRBV7-9 with TRBJ2-6; D call uncertain. Trimming took off 1 base at V and 0 bases at J, with 7 bases between the two ends. CDR1 is SEHNR and CDR2 is FQNEAQ in the germline V gene (reference sequence). The CDR3 extends over 16 amino acids. Here the CDR3 reads CASSLERNSGANVLTF. The CDR3 coding sequence is TGTGCCAGCAGCTTAGAACGGAACTCTGGGGCCAACGTCCTGACTTTC.

The chain carries TRBV29-1 and TRBJ2-1; TRBD2 matches at 8 bases. After removal of 5 bases from V and 4 bases from J, the junction contained 7 bases not matched to a gene. The CDR3 contains 14 residues. The germline CDR1 and CDR2 sequences are SQVTM and ANQGSEA. Written as DNA, the CDR3 is TGCAGCGTTTCAGCCAGCGGGGGTTACAATGAGCAGTTCTTC. Translation: CSVSASGGYNEQFF.

V gene TRBV5-6 combines with J gene TRBJ1-2; D perhaps matches TRBD1 (6 bases). Trimming removed 4 bases from V and 2 bases from J, with 15 bases in between. The CDR3 has 15 residues. From germline, CDR1 is SGHDT and CDR2 YYEEEE. CDR3 region: CASSQGQLSNYGYTF. The CDR3 DNA is TGTGCCAGCAGCCAAGGACAGTTATCCAACTATGGCTACACCTTC.

V is TRBV27 and J is TRBJ2-2; D not certain. Germline V gene sequence: CDR1 MNHEY, CDR2 SMNVEV (reference sequence). The CDR3 is 12 amino acids. V was shortened by 5 bases and J by 5 bases, with 6 bases between the two germline ends. The CDR3, as DNA: TGTGCCAGCAGTCAGGCTACCGGGGAGCTGTTTTTT. Its protein product is CASSQATGELFF.

This clone appeared once. The chain combines TRBV7-6 with TRBJ2-2, with a possible D match to TRBD1 (5 bases). The V gene's germline CDR1 is SGHVS and CDR2 FNYEAQ. The CDR3 runs 16 residues. The V and J ends lost 1 base and 1 base respectively, with 10 bases between them. CDR3 region: CASSLGPQGNTGELFF. CDR3 DNA sequence: TGTGCCAGCAGCTTAGGCCCGCAGGGGAACACCGGGGAGCTGTTTTTT.

The chain employs TRBV27 and TRBJ2-7, with D hard to call. Germline CDR1 is MNHEY and CDR2 is SMNVEV (reference sequence). The length of the CDR3 is 14 residues. V lost 3 bases and J lost 4, with 13 bases in between. CDR3 coding DNA: TGTGCCAGCAGTTTCTCAGAAATAGGGTACGAGCAGTACTTC. It encodes CASSFSEIGYEQYF.

The chain has TRBV19 and TRBJ1-5; 9 bases fit TRBD1. The V gene end was trimmed by 5 bases and the J gene end by 7 bases; junction bases not matched to a gene: 12. The CDR3 has 16 residues. Germline values: CDR1 LNHDA, CDR2 SQIVND (reference sequence). CDR3 sequence reads: CASSSWRDRANQPQHF. CDR3 DNA sequence: TGTGCCAGTAGTTCCTGGAGGGACAGGGCCAACCAGCCCCAGCATTTT.

V usage is TRBV4-2 and J usage is TRBJ2-1; 8 nucleotides match TRBD2. Germline CDR1 reads LGHNA; CDR2 reads YNFKEQ. CDR3 length equals 17 residues. V gave up 0 bases and J gave up 1 base; unmatched junction bases: 5. The CDR3 spells CASSQEPSGSSYNEQFF. DNA of the CDR3: TGTGCCAGCAGCCAAGAGCCCAGCGGGAGTTCCTACAATGAGCAGTTCTTC.

This clone was seen only once. V and J are TRBV19 and TRBJ1-5, with no clear D. CDR1 is LNHDA and CDR2 is SQIVND in the germline V gene (reference sequence). V was shortened by 5 bases and J by 0 bases, with 11 bases between the two germline ends. The CDR3 runs 15 residues. CDR3 residues: CASSPDVVSNQPQHF. For the CDR3, the DNA is TGTGCCAGTAGTCCGGACGTTGTTAGCAATCAGCCCCAGCATTTT.

This chain joins TRBV6-5 and TRBJ1-2; 9 positions match TRBD1. CDR3 size: 15 residues. Germline V gene sequence: CDR1 MNHEY, CDR2 SVGAGI. The trim removed 2 bases at V and 2 bases at J, leaving 3 bases unmatched. DNA for the CDR3: TGTGCCAGCAGTTACCTACAGGGGGCAAACTATGGCTACACCTTC. Translation: CASSYLQGANYGYTF.

The chain carries TRBV19 and TRBJ1-5, with 7 nucleotides matching TRBD1. CDR3 size: 15 residues. Germline V gene lookup returns CDR1 LNHDA and CDR2 SQIVND (reference sequence). Germline trimming cut 6 bases from V and 5 bases from J; bases unmatched to any gene: 10. CDR3 sequence: CASRTGLYSYQPQHF. In DNA form, the CDR3 reads TGTGCCAGTAGGACAGGGCTATACTCGTATCAGCCCCAGCATTTT.

This chain links TRBV7-7 with TRBJ2-5; TRBD2 might be the D (5 bases). CDR1 is SSHAT and CDR2 is FNYEAQ in the germline V gene (reference sequence). Trimming pared 5 bases from V and 2 bases from J, leaving 15 bases between. The CDR3 runs to 15 residues. The CDR3 sequence is CASSTTPGSQETQYF. CDR3 DNA: TGTGCCAGCAGCACAACGCCGGGGTCACAAGAGACCCAGTACTTC.

The V and J genes are TRBV7-3 and TRBJ2-2; unclear D gene. V lost 3 bases and J lost 0, with 2 bases in between. Germline assignment: CDR1 SGHTA and CDR2 FQGTGA. CDR3 length: 13 amino acids. The CDR3: CASSFSNTGELFF. The CDR3 nucleotides read TGTGCCAGCAGCTTTTCGAACACCGGGGAGCTGTTTTTT.